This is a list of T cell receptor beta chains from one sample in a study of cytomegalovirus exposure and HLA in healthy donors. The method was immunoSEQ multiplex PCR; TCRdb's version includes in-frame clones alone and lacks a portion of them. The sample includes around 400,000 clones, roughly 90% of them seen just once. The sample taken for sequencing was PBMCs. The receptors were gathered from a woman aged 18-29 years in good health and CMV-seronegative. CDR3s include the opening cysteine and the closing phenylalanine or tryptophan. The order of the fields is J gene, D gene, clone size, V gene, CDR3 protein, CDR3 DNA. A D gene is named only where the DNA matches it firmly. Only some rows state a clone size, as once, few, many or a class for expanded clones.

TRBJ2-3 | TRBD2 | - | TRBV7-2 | CASRSGRAGTDTQYF | TGTGCCAGCAGGAGCGGGAGGGCGGGTACAGATACGCAGTATTTT
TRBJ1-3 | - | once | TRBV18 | CASSPIAGRDSGNTIYF | TGTGCCAGCTCACCGATTGCGGGACGGGACTCTGGAAACACCATATATTTT
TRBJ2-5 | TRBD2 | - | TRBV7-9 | CASSFSGAQETQYF | TGTGCCAGCAGCTTTAGCGGGGCACAAGAGACCCAGTACTTC
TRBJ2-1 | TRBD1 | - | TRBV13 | CASSSLGTGGLREQFF | TGTGCCAGCAGCTCCTTAGGGACAGGGGGGTTACGGGAGCAGTTCTTC
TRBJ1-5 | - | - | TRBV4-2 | CASSQGLGQPQHF | TGTGCCAGCAGCCAAGGTCTCGGTCAGCCCCAGCATTTT
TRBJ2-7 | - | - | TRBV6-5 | CASKAGTYEQYF | TGTGCCAGCAAAGCAGGAACCTACGAGCAGTACTTC
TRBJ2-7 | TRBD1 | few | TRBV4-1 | CASSPSWGQGNYEQYF | TGCGCCAGCAGCCCAAGTTGGGGACAGGGGAACTACGAGCAGTACTTC
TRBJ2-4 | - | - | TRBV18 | CASRISGVSQDIQYF | TGTGCCAGCAGGATATCAGGGGTTTCTCAGGACATTCAGTACTTC
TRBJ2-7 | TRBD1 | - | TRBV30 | CAWRGQGAYEQYF | TGTGCCTGGAGAGGACAGGGGGCCTACGAGCAGTACTTC
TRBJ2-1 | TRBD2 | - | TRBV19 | CASSFRTSGRSNEQFF | TGTGCCAGTAGTTTCCGGACTAGCGGGAGAAGCAATGAGCAGTTCTTC